This T cell receptor beta chain came from a study of graft-versus-host responses after intestinal transplantation (dated by TCRdb to the early 2020s). For the wider study: The transplants that recipients received were multivisceral, liver-intestinal, or isolated intestinal. Donor T cell macrochimerism was defined as a peak of at least 4% donor T cells among recipient peripheral blood mononuclear cells. Samples from a few later patients were sequenced in-house on an Illumina MiSeq with MiXCR processing rather than by the commercial service. After intestinal transplantation, graft-versus-host and host-versus-graft alloreactive T cell clones were followed in the graft, circulation and bone marrow using bulk TCR-beta CDR3 sequencing. Alloreactive clones were identified by sequencing pre-transplant mixed lymphocyte reaction products and comparing them with unstimulated pre-transplant donor and recipient T cells. A cohort of 20 to 25 intestinal transplant recipients, including one retransplant, was enrolled, and 3 patients lacking pretransplant specimens were excluded. Every recipient was given anti-thymocyte globulin induction, then maintenance tacrolimus and steroids for roughly 3 years. Study-level results and caveats: Early after transplant, peak levels of circulating GvH clones were associated with declines in HvG clones. Conclusions were limited by the relatively low number and heterogeneity of intestinal transplant patients. High GvH to HvG T cell clonal ratios were observed in the allografts of patients with donor T cell macrochimerism. GvH clones turned up in recipient bone marrow, with some appearing earlier in ileal mucosa or blood, a pattern consistent with an intestinal mucosal origin.

The CDR1 and CDR2 encoded by the germline V gene are SQVTM and ANQGSEA. V lost 0 bases and J lost 4 bases, and the count of bases not matched to a germline gene is 8. The cysteine opens and the phenylalanine closes a CDR3 of 16 amino acids. The kept DNA is CDR3 alone, 48 bases in frame from the first base. Blood samples were collected up to 4 times in the first month after transplant and then at least monthly when available. As concerns this clone: It has no known antigen specificity. No much larger clone exists at a distance of one base, and base qualities are not known.

Libraries were constructed by the immunoSEQ multiplex PCR assay. For most patients, high-throughput TCR-beta CDR3 sequencing of genomic DNA was performed by Adaptive Biotechnologies. In the original analysis: Adaptive's ImmunoSEQ software supplied the TCR sequencing data for 18 patients, while MiXCR and VDJtools were used to process three other patients. CDR3 nucleotide sequences shared between donor and recipient were removed because their origin could not be assigned. Alloreactive clones required at least 2-fold expansion over unstimulated cells and minimum CFSE-low frequency of 0.002% (template counts) or 0.001% (read counts). Clones were considered mappable if detected in sequenced pre-transplant spleen, lymph node, or MLR CFSE-low populations of the donor or recipient. The cumulative frequency of alloreactive clones was calculated as a percentage of all sequences, weighted by copy number. The immuneACCESS repertoire file appears here via TCRdb, limited to in-frame rearrangements. These files lack a portion of the clones; in checked studies, under half of the deficit traces to unresolved V genes, and the cause of the others is not known. The V and J calls and the clone size are those of that table, but D and trimming were determined from the DNA. The sample table records some 46,000 clones; about 95% of these occur just once. Of the sample, around 1.4% falls within the top ten clones.

The clonotype was recovered from a human patient who received an intestinal transplant, so some T cells may come from the graft donor. This specimen consisted of PBMCs, obtained 330 to 350 days after intestinal transplant. The rearranged segments are TRBV29-1 and TRBJ2-7; TRBD1 aligns with 11 central bases. CDR3 reads: CSVEDWDRDRGYEQYF. The DNA sequence follows: TGCAGCGTTGAAGATTGGGACAGGGACAGGGGGTACGAGCAGTACTTC.